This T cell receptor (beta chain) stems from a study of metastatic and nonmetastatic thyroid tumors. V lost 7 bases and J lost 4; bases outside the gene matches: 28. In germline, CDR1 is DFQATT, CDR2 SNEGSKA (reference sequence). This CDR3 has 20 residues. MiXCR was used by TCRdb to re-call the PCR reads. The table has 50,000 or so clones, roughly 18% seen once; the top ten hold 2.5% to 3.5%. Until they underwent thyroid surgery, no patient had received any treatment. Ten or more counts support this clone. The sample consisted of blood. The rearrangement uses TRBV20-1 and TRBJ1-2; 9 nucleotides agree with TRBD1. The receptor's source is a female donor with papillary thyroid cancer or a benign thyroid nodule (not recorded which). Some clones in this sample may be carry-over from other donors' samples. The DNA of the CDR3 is TGCAGTGGCAGGGGCCCGGGACAGGGTGGGCAGTACGAAAGGGGCTATGGCTACACCTTC. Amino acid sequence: CSGRGPGQGGQYERGYGYTF.